The clone carrying this TCR beta chain was counted many times. Antigen specificity is unknown. The CDR3 consists of 10 residues. V was pared by 7 bases and J by 4 bases, with 5 bases between. CDR1 SNHLY and CDR2 FYNNEI come from the germline V gene. Fresh peripheral blood, 10 ml, yielded the PBMCs. The data originate from a study of T cells in Graves' hyperthyroidism and ophthalmopathy. Study-wide findings and caveats: In blood, most of the thyroid clonotypes expanded above 0.001 were also present.

Authors of the study amplified TCR beta CDR3 regions from RNA transcripts. In the first-round RT-PCR of the TCR CDR3, the HTBI primer set was used. TCRdb fed the multiplex PCR reads into MiXCR, producing one record per CDR3 protein. The sample includes hundreds of thousands of distinct CDR3 sequences, about 15% seen only once; the top ten take roughly an eighth. This rearrangement joins TRBV2 to TRBJ2-7; no clear D. The sample comprised blood. The clonotype originates from a woman aged 50 to 65 with Graves' ophthalmopathy. Here the CDR3 DNA reads TGTGCCAGCAAGGCGTACGAGCAGTACTTC. Amino acid sequence: CASKAYEQYF.